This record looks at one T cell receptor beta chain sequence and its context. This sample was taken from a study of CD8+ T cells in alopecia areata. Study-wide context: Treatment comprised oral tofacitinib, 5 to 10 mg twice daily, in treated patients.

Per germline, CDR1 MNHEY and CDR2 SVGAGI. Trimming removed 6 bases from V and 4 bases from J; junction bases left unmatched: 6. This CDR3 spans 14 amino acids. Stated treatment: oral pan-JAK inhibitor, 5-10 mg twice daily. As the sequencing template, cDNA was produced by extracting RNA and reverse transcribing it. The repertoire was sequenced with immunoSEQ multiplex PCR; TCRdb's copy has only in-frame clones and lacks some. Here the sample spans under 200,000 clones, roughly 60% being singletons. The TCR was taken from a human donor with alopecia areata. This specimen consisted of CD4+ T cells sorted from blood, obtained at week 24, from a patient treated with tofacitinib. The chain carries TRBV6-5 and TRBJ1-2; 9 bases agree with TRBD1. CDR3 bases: TGTGCCAGCAGGGCGGACAGGGGCGCCTATGGCTACACCTTC. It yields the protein CASRADRGAYGYTF.